This TCR beta chain stems from a study of CD8+ T cells in alopecia areata listed by TCRdb under 2018. Background on the whole study: The treated patients, all with moderate-to-severe alopecia areata, were enrolled in an open-label pilot trial of oral tofacitinib given at 5 to 10 mg twice daily. Tofacitinib was given for 6 to 18 months, followed by 6 months of follow-up off drug to assess delayed response and recurrence. In both human patients and the C3H/HeJ mouse model, the study applied high-throughput TCRbeta sequencing to look at T cell clonal expansion in alopecia areata. Human TCRbeta sequencing covered scalp tissue and sorted CD4+ and CD8+ peripheral blood T cells from patchy and totalis/universalis alopecia areata patients and healthy controls. Tofacitinib-treated patients had biopsies at baseline and at 4 and 24 weeks of treatment, with a later scalp biopsy in several patients. Clonality in the scalp was compared among normal scalp (n=4), patchy alopecia areata scalp (n=8), and alopecia totalis/universalis scalp (n=8). RNA came from the PAXgene miRNA kit for fixed scalp, the miRNeasy kit for PBMCs, and the RNeasy kit for mouse skin. Amplification of TCRbeta CDR3 regions was done by immunoSEQ multiplex PCR using 35 Vbeta forward primers and 13 Jbeta reverse primers. Paper-wide results and their limitations: Shared TCR sequences between patients were less evident than in mice, which may be partly attributable to HLA diversity in the patient population. Higher clonality and more expanded CD8+ clones were observed in lesional scalp than in normal scalp, particularly in alopecia totalis/universalis, a finding suggestive of antigenic drive. Scalp TCR repertoire analysis is complicated because resident alphabeta T cells in normal human skin are also sequenced, whereas mouse skin is dominated by gammadelta T cells.

Counted from cysteine to phenylalanine, this CDR3 has 11 amino acids. Only the CDR3 region is kept as DNA, spanning 33 bases read in frame from base 1. At the junction V is shortened by 6 bases and J by 5 bases, with 10 bases in between. From the germline V gene (reference sequence), CDR1 is DFQATT and CDR2 is SNEGSKA. This clone turned up a few times. What antigen it recognizes has not been identified. Base qualities were left out, and no much larger clone turns up one base away. The library was generated by the immunoSEQ multiplex PCR assay. To provide template for TCR sequencing, every sample had RNA extracted and reverse transcribed into cDNA. SuperScript III was used for first-strand cDNA synthesis, primed with a 2:1 mix of oligo-dT and random hexamers. A synthetic immune receptor repertoire was used to assess amplification bias, and residual bias was removed computationally. As for how the authors treated the data: Raw reads were preprocessed to remove errors, and CDR3 was defined by IMGT conventions from the conserved cysteine to phenylalanine. Clonality was computed as 1 minus the Shannon entropy, with the entropy normalized by log2 of the number of productive unique TCRs. Whether scalp clones were CD4 or CD8 was inferred by matching scalp TCRbeta sequences against CD4 and CD8 repertoires sorted from blood. The table comes from immuneACCESS by way of TCRdb, which keeps in-frame sequences with V and J called. Part of the clones is missing from these tables; in studies checked, under half for an unresolved V gene and the rest for unknown reasons. V, J and clone size derive from that table, while D and trimming were established from the DNA sequence. The sample profile shows a few hundred thousand clones; roughly two thirds of them were found once. Together, the top ten hold 0.95% to 1.5% of the sample.

The time point label of this sample denotes: baseline before oral tofacitinib. Peripheral blood and lesional scalp punch biopsies were obtained from patients with alopecia areata. After PBMCs were isolated by density centrifugation and stained for CD3, CD4 and CD8, a FACSAria was used to sort CD4+ and CD8+ T cells. The TCR comes from a human donor with alopecia areata. Sample: CD4+ T cells sorted from blood, taken at week 0. The receptor chain draws on TRBV20-1 and TRBJ2-5; the D gene remains uncertain. Here is the DNA: TGCAGTGCCAAGAAAGATGAGACCCAGTACTTC. Translated, this is CSAKKDETQYF.